This TCR beta chain comes out of a study of shared clonotypes between healthy human individuals. Assay used: immunoSEQ multiplex PCR; TCRdb lists only in-frame clones, some missing. The sample contains over 2,000,000 clones, about 94% of which appear only once. V lost 6 bases, J lost 4 bases, and 16 bases stayed unmatched. CDR1 and CDR2 from the germline V gene are SEHNR and FQNEAQ (reference sequence). CDR3 size: 18 residues. Naive CD8 cells lacked CD45RO, underwent positive selection for CCR7 and left out terminally differentiated effector memory CD45RA+ cells. The sequence came from a man aged 18 to 35 in good health. Some clones in this sample may be carry-over from other donors' samples. Sequences were obtained from naive CD8+ T cells from PBMCs. The gene calls are TRBV7-9 and TRBJ2-3; 10 bases agree with TRBD1. CDR3 coding DNA: TGTGCCAGCAGTCTAAGGACAGGGGGAACTAGATTCGCAGATACGCAGTATTTT. Residues: CASSLRTGGTRFADTQYF.